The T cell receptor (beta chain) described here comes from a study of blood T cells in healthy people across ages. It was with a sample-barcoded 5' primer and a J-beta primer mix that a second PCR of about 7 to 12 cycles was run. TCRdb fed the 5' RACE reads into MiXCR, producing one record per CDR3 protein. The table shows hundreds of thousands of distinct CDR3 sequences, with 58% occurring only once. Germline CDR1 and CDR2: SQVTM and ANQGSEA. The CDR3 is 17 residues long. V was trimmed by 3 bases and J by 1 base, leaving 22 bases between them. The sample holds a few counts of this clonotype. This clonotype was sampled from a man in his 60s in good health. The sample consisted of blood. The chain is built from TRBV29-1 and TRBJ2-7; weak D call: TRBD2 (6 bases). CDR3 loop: CSVDSRGTSRASYEQYF. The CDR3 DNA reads TGCAGCGTTGATTCACGGGGGACGTCGCGGGCGTCCTACGAGCAGTACTTC.